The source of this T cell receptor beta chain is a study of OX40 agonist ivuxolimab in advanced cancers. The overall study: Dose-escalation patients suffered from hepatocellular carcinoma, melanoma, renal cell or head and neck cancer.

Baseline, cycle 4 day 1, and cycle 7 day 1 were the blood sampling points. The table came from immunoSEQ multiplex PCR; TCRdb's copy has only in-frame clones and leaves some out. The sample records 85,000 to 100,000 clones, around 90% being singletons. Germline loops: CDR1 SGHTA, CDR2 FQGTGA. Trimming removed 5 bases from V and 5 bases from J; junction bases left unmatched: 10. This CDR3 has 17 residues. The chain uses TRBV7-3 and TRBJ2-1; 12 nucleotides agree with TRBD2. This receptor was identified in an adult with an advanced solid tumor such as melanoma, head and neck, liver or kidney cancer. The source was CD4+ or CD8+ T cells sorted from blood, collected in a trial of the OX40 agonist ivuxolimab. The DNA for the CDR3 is TGTGCCAGCAGCCGCGGGACTAGCGGGCCTCCCGACAATGAGCAGTTCTTC. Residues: CASSRGTSGPPDNEQFF.